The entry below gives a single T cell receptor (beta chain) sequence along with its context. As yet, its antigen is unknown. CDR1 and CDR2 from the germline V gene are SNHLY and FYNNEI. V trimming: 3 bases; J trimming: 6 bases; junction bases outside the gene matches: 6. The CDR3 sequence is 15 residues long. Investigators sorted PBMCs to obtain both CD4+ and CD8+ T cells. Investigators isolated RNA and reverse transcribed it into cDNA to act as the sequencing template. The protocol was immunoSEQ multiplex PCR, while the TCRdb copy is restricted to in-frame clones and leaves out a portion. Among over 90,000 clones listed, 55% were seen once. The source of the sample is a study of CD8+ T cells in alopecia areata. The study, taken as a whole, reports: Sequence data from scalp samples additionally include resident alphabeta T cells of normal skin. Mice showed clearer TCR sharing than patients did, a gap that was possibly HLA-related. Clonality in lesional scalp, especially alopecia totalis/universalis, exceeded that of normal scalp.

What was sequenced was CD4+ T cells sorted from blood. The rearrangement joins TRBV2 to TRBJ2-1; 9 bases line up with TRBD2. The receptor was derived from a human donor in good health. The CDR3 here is CASSDRAGGLNEQFF. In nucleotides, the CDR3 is TGTGCCAGCAGTGATCGAGCGGGGGGACTCAATGAGCAGTTCTTC.